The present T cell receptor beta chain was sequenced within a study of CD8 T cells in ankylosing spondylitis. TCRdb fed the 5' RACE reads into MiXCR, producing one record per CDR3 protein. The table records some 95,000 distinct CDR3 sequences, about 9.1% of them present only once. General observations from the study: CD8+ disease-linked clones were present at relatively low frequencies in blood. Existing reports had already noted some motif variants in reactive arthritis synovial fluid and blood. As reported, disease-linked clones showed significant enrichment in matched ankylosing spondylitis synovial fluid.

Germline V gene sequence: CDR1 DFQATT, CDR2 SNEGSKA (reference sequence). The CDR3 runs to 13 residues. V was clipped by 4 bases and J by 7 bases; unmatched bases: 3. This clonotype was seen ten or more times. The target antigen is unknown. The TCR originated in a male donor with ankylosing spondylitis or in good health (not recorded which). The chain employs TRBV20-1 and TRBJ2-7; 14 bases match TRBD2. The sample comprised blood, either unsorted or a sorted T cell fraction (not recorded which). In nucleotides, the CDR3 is TGCAGTGCTACCCGGACTAGCGGGAGGGAGCAGTACTTC. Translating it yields CSATRTSGREQYF.